The source of this T cell receptor (beta chain) is a study of PD-1 blockade in mismatch repair-deficient tumors. Overall study: Patients had fewer than 15 mismatch repair-deficient cancer types and were previously treated and progressing. Regarding the study as a whole: Tumor-resident clones, often absent from pretreatment blood, expanded after pembrolizumab and then contracted.

Mismatch repair deficiency was confirmed in all patients, by PCR or immunohistochemistry. Germline-derived CDR1 and CDR2 are LNHDA and SQIVND (reference sequence). Trimming cost V 9 bases and J 7 bases, with 19 bases left between them. This CDR3 spans 14 amino acids. Libraries were prepared by immunoSEQ multiplex PCR; TCRdb keeps only in-frame clonotypes and omits some of them. The table records approximately 50,000 clones, around 80% of them present only once. Regarding this clone: Its specificity is unknown.

This TCR was recovered from an adult with mismatch repair-deficient cancer. V is TRBV19 and J is TRBJ1-5, with a tentative D call TRBD1 (6 bases). The sequencing here drew on peripheral blood, taken 4 weeks after starting pembrolizumab. This CDR3 reads CASVLQGGRQPQHF. CDR3 bases: TGTGCCAGCGTTCTACAGGGAGGTAGACAGCCCCAGCATTTT.